This section outlines one T cell receptor beta chain sequence together with its context. The table came from immunoSEQ multiplex PCR; TCRdb's copy has only in-frame clones and leaves some out. The data contain some 60,000 clones, less than 95% of them seen just once; the ten biggest clones take up around 3.5%. The data derive from a study of T cell changes during pregnancy in multiple sclerosis. Germline CDR1 and CDR2: MDHEN and SYDVKM. The CDR3 loop spans 13 amino acids. Trimming cost V 9 bases and J 5 bases, with 16 bases left between them. The sample consisted of peripheral blood, taken after pregnancy. The J gene is TRBJ1-1, the V gene TRBV28, with D possibly matching TRBD1 (6 bases). This TCR was recovered from a female donor in good health, enrolled as a control in a pregnancy study. The CDR3 DNA sequence: TGTGCCAGTATAACAGGGCCGAGGACTGAAGCTTTCTTT. Translating it yields CASITGPRTEAFF.